These 5 T cell receptor beta chains were all obtained from the same sample, sequenced in a study of blood T cell repertoires in COVID-19. Sequenced by immunoSEQ multiplex PCR; TCRdb stores in-frame clones only, minus some. The table lists 200,000 to 250,000 clones, roughly four fifths of them singletons. Sequencing was carried out using peripheral blood. These receptors were collected from a woman between 50 and 59 years old with acute or convalescent COVID-19.

The rearrangement links TRBV10-3 to TRBJ2-5; a weak D match, TRBD2 (7 bases). The CDR3 length is 14 residues. In germline, CDR1 is ENHRY, CDR2 SYGVKD. V was pared by 10 bases and J by 3 bases, with 18 bases between. In DNA, the CDR3 is TGTGCCACAAAACTAGGGGGAGGGGAAGAGACCCAGTACTTC. Translating it yields CATKLGGGEETQYF.

The chain employs TRBV4-3 and TRBJ2-3, with 9 bases lining up with TRBD1. The germline gives CDR1 LGHNA, CDR2 YSLEER. The CDR3 length is 18 residues. V dropped 3 bases and J dropped 2; count of bases not matched to a gene: 12. DNA for the CDR3: TGCGCCAGCAGCCAGGCCTACACAGGGGGCAAAATCACAGATACGCAGTATTTT. This codes for CASSQAYTGGKITDTQYF.

The chain employs TRBV28 and TRBJ2-5; 7 positions agree with TRBD2. This CDR3 region has 15 residues. The germline gives CDR1 MDHEN, CDR2 SYDVKM. J was trimmed by 2 bases and V by 4 bases; bases with no gene match: 7. In DNA, the CDR3 is TGTGCCAGCAGTTCCTGGGGAGGGGAACAAGAGACCCAGTACTTC. It codes for CASSSWGGEQETQYF.

The J gene is TRBJ2-5, the V gene TRBV7-9, with 7 nucleotides matching TRBD1. The CDR3 spans 14 residues. After removal of 4 bases from V and 5 bases from J, the junction contained 7 bases not matched to a gene. Looked up from germline, CDR1 is SEHNR and CDR2 is FQNEAQ (reference sequence). The CDR3 sequence is CASSSQTGRETQYF. For the CDR3, the DNA is TGTGCCAGCAGCTCCCAGACAGGGCGCGAGACCCAGTACTTC.

The chain uses TRBV21-1 and TRBJ2-1; no DNA check was done on the table's D call, TRBD2. TRBV21-1 is a pseudogene segment. The CDR3 consists of 15 residues. CDR3 loop: CASPKTRKHYNEQFF. CDR3 in DNA: TGTGCCAGCCCGAAGACTCGCAAACACTACAATGAGCAGTTCTTC.